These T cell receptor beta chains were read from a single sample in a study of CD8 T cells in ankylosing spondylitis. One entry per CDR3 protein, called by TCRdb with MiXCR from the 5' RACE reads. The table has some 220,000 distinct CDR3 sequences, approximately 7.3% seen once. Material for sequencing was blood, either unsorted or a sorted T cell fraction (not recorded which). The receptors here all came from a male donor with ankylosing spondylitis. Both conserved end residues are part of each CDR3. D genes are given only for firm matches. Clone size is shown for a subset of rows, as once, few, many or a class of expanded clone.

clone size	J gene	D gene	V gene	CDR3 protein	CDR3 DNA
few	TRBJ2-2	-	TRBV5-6	CASSLRDRNTGELFF	TGTGCCAGCAGCTTGCGGGACCGGAACACCGGGGAGCTGTTTTTT
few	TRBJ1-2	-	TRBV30	CAWSVLRTVNYGYTF	TGTGCCTGGAGTGTACTCAGGACGGTCAACTATGGCTACACCTTC
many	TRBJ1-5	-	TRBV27	CASSPRPGVPQHF	TGTGCCAGCAGTCCTAGGCCCGGGGTGCCCCAGCATTTT
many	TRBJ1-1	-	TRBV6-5	CASSWGHGNTEAFF	TGTGCCAGCAGTTGGGGACACGGGAACACTGAAGCTTTCTTT
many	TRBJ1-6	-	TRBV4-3	CASSQDRGAGVSPLHF	TGCGCCAGCAGCCAAGATCGGGGGGCCGGGGTTTCACCCCTCCACTTT
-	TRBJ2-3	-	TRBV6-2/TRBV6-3	CASSYWRGADTQYF	TGTGCCAGCAGTTACTGGAGAGGGGCAGATACGCAGTATTTT
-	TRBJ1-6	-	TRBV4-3	CASSQVWHNNSPLHF	TGCGCCAGCAGCCAAGTCTGGCATAACAATTCACCCCTCCACTTT
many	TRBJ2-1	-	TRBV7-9	CASSFSGPSDEQFF	TGTGCCAGCAGCTTTTCAGGCCCATCGGATGAGCAGTTCTTC
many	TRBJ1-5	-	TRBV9	CASSATGTNQPQHF	TGTGCCAGCAGCGCGACAGGCACCAATCAGCCCCAGCATTTT
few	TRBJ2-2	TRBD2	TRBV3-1	CASSPTSGGVTGELFF	TGTGCCAGCAGCCCCACTAGCGGGGGGGTCACCGGGGAGCTGTTTTTT
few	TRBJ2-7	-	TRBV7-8	CASSLNSFSYEQYF	TGTGCCAGCAGCCTCAACAGCTTCTCCTACGAGCAGTACTTC
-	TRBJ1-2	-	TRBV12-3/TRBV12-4	CASSPTNYGYTF	TGTGCCAGCAGTCCAACAAACTATGGCTACACCTTC
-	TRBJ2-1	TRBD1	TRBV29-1	CSVEAQGQAFQPYNEQFF	TGCAGCGTTGAAGCCCAGGGACAGGCGTTCCAGCCCTACAATGAGCAGTTCTTC
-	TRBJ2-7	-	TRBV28	CASSLSLHRDQNTYEQYF	TGTGCCAGCAGTTTATCCCTCCACAGGGACCAGAATACCTACGAGCAGTACTTC
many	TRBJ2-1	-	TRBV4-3	CASSQGYSVDEQFF	TGCGCCAGCAGCCAAGGTTATTCAGTCGATGAGCAGTTCTTC
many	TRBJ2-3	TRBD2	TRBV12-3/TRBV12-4	CASSYGGGETDTQYF	TGTGCCAGCAGTTACGGGGGGGGGGAAACAGATACGCAGTATTTT
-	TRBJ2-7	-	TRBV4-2	CASGQERGYHEQYF	TGTGCCAGCGGCCAAGAGAGGGGGTACCACGAGCAGTACTTC
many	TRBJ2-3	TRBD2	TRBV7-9	CASSTLAGGVTDTQYF	TGTGCCAGCAGCACGCTGGCGGGGGGTGTAACAGATACGCAGTATTTT
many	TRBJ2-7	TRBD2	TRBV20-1	CSARAPGLAGEYEQYF	TGCAGTGCTAGAGCACCGGGACTAGCGGGAGAGTACGAGCAGTACTTC
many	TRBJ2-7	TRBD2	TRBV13	CASSQGSGRIYEQYF	TGTGCCAGCAGCCAGGGTAGCGGGAGAATATACGAGCAGTACTTC
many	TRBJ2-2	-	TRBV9	CASSVWTGELFF	TGTGCCAGCAGCGTATGGACCGGGGAGCTGTTTTTT
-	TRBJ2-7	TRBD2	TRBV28	CASSFPWGGRNYEQYF	TGTGCCAGCAGTTTCCCATGGGGGGGACGGAACTACGAGCAGTACTTC
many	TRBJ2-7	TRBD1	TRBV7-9	CASSSRDRTYEQYF	TGTGCCAGCAGCTCCCGGGACAGAACCTACGAGCAGTACTTC
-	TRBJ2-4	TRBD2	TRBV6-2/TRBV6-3	CASSYPGRGNIQYF	TGTGCCAGCAGTTACCCCGGGAGGGGAAACATTCAGTACTTC
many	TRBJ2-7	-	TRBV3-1	CASSQDGQHYEQYF	TGTGCCAGCAGCCAAGATGGGCAGCACTACGAGCAGTACTTC
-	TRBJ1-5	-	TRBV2	CASSEVGGPPNQPQHF	TGTGCCAGCAGTGAAGTGGGGGGCCCCCCCAATCAGCCCCAGCATTTT
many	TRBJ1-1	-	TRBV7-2	CASSRTVRYPNTEAFF	TGTGCCAGCAGCCGCACCGTCAGATACCCGAACACTGAAGCTTTCTTT
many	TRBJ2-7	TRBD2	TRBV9	CASSVGSGSDEQYF	TGTGCCAGCAGCGTAGGTAGCGGGAGTGACGAGCAGTACTTC
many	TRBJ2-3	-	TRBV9	CASSVEVKSGTDTQYF	TGTGCCAGCAGCGTAGAGGTAAAATCGGGCACAGATACGCAGTATTTT
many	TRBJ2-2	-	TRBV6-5	CASSYSRRGIATGELFF	TGTGCCAGCAGTTACTCGCGCCGAGGGATCGCCACCGGGGAGCTGTTTTTT
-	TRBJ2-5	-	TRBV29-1	CSVEDGVPGETQYF	TGCAGCGTTGAAGATGGCGTCCCTGGAGAGACCCAGTACTTC
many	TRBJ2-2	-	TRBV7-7	CASSLGRAGELFF	TGTGCTAGCAGCTTAGGGCGCGCCGGGGAGCTGTTTTTT
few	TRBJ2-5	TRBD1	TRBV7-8	CASSVHSPTGVDSQYF	TGTGCCAGCAGCGTACACTCCCCGACAGGGGTCGATTCCCAGTACTTC
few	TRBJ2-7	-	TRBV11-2	CASSLLGGTLLYEQYF	TGTGCCAGCAGCTTACTAGGGGGGACCCTTTTGTACGAGCAGTACTTC
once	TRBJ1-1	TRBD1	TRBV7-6	CASSYGTGVTEAFF	TGTGCCAGCAGCTACGGGACAGGGGTTACTGAAGCTTTCTTT
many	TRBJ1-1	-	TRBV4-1	CASSPGPYVNTEAFF	TGCGCCAGCAGCCCGGGACCCTATGTGAACACTGAAGCTTTCTTT
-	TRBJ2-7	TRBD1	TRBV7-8	CASSPRQGVSYEQYF	TGTGCCAGCAGCCCGAGACAGGGGGTCTCCTACGAGCAGTACTTC
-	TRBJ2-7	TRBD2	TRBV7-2	CASSAGGGEGNEQYF	TGTGCCAGCAGCGCCGGGGGGGGCGAGGGGAACGAGCAGTACTTC
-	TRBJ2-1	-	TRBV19	CASSQARYEQFF	TGTGCCAGTAGTCAGGCCCGCTATGAGCAGTTCTTC
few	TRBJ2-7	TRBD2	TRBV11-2	CASSFWSGTYEQYF	TGTGCCAGCAGCTTTTGGAGCGGGACCTACGAGCAGTACTTC
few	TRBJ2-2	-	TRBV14	CASSRSRGPSGFVGELFF	TGTGCCAGCAGCCGCTCAAGGGGGCCTAGCGGTTTCGTCGGGGAGCTGTTTTTT
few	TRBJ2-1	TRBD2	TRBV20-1	CSASRRDYVSYEQFF	TGCAGTGCTAGCCGCCGGGACTACGTTTCGTATGAGCAGTTCTTC
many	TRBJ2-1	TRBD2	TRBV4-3	CASSRGTSGSGEQFF	TGCGCCAGCAGTCGAGGGACTAGCGGGAGCGGGGAGCAGTTCTTC
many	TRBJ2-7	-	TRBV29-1	CSVETQDYEQYF	TGCAGCGTTGAAACACAAGACTACGAGCAGTACTTC
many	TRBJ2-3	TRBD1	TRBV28	CASSPIPDRADTQYF	TGTGCCAGCAGTCCAATTCCGGACAGGGCAGATACGCAGTATTTT
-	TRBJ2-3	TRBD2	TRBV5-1	CASSLVREGVTQYF	TGCGCCAGCAGCTTGGTGCGGGAGGGGGTTACGCAGTATTTT
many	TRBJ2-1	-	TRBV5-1	CASSGSREQFF	TGCGCCAGCAGCGGATCTAGAGAGCAGTTCTTC
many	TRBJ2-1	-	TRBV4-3	CASSPTPTYNEQFF	TGCGCCAGCAGCCCCACCCCTACCTACAATGAGCAGTTCTTC
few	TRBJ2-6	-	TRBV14	CASSQGSGPQGWANVLTF	TGTGCCAGCAGCCAAGGGTCGGGACCTCAGGGTTGGGCCAACGTCCTGACTTTC
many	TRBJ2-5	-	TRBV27	CASSLFGTTQETQYF	TGTGCCAGCAGTTTATTTGGGACAACACAAGAGACCCAGTACTTC
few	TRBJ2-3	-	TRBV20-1	CSASLSPGITDTQYF	TGCAGTGCTAGCTTAAGTCCGGGGATCACAGATACGCAGTATTTT
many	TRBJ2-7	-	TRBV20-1	CSAIDGDPYEQYF	TGCAGTGCTATAGACGGCGACCCCTACGAGCAGTACTTC
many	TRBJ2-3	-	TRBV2	CASSEANQSSEPYTDTQYF	TGTGCCAGCAGTGAAGCCAACCAATCTAGCGAGCCCTACACAGATACGCAGTATTTT